The rows below give T cell receptor beta chains drawn from one sample of a study of identical twins. TCRdb itself ran the 5' RACE reads through MiXCR, one entry per CDR3 protein. The sample includes about 470,000 distinct CDR3 sequences, around 24% of them seen just once. Separately, the same data were catalogued under a study of T cells expressing NK-cell markers.

The sequenced material came from CD4+ T cells sorted from blood. The origin of the receptors is a woman aged 18-30 years in good health. The CDR3 runs from the conserved cysteine through the conserved F or W. The order of the fields is V gene, clone size, J gene, CDR3 protein. Clone size is shown for a subset of rows, as once, few, many or a class of expanded clone.

v_gene: TRBV4-3
abundance: -
j_gene: TRBJ2-3
CDR3aa: CASSDREVDTQYF

v_gene: TRBV7-9
abundance: once
j_gene: TRBJ1-1
CDR3aa: CASSTRGVTEAFF

v_gene: TRBV27
abundance: -
j_gene: TRBJ1-1
CDR3aa: CASSLRRGYNTEAFF

v_gene: TRBV20-1
abundance: -
j_gene: TRBJ2-1
CDR3aa: CSARDLAGSSYNEQFF

v_gene: TRBV6-1
abundance: few
j_gene: TRBJ2-7
CDR3aa: CASSRAGQNYEQYF

v_gene: TRBV12-3/TRBV12-4
abundance: few
j_gene: TRBJ1-1
CDR3aa: CASSPGTGGRNTEAFF

v_gene: TRBV7-2
abundance: few
j_gene: TRBJ2-5
CDR3aa: CASSWKWGETQYF

v_gene: TRBV11-3
abundance: few
j_gene: TRBJ2-7
CDR3aa: CASSLRDRPYEQYF

v_gene: TRBV6-1
abundance: -
j_gene: TRBJ2-2
CDR3aa: CASTPGPRNTGELFF

v_gene: TRBV9
abundance: -
j_gene: TRBJ2-7
CDR3aa: CASSKGMIDYEQYF

v_gene: TRBV3-1
abundance: few
j_gene: TRBJ1-6
CDR3aa: CASSHAGLGSSPLHF

v_gene: TRBV4-3
abundance: -
j_gene: TRBJ2-1
CDR3aa: CASSLNPASGRVNEQFF

v_gene: TRBV20-1
abundance: -
j_gene: TRBJ2-2
CDR3aa: CSARTGQGATGELFF

v_gene: TRBV5-6
abundance: once
j_gene: TRBJ2-3
CDR3aa: CASSEEDPSDTQYF

v_gene: TRBV5-1
abundance: -
j_gene: TRBJ2-2
CDR3aa: CASSTGLAGVTGELFF

v_gene: TRBV5-1
abundance: -
j_gene: TRBJ2-7
CDR3aa: CASNLGQGYEQYF

v_gene: TRBV3-1
abundance: -
j_gene: TRBJ2-5
CDR3aa: CASSSSDSGQTQYF

v_gene: TRBV5-6
abundance: -
j_gene: TRBJ2-2
CDR3aa: CASSLVRDLNTGELFF

v_gene: TRBV7-7
abundance: -
j_gene: TRBJ2-1
CDR3aa: CASSATGVSSYNEQFF

v_gene: TRBV20-1
abundance: few
j_gene: TRBJ2-7
CDR3aa: CSAYRTRSYEQYF

v_gene: TRBV7-9
abundance: -
j_gene: TRBJ1-2
CDR3aa: CAGSRVGYGYTF

v_gene: TRBV6-5
abundance: few
j_gene: TRBJ2-7
CDR3aa: CASRLTALLSYEQYF

v_gene: TRBV20-1
abundance: few
j_gene: TRBJ1-1
CDR3aa: CSARGTVNTEAFF

v_gene: TRBV7-2
abundance: -
j_gene: TRBJ2-7
CDR3aa: CASSLAVGGSIGYEQYF

v_gene: TRBV18
abundance: few
j_gene: TRBJ2-1
CDR3aa: CASSPGGYSSYNEQFF

v_gene: TRBV20-1
abundance: -
j_gene: TRBJ2-3
CDR3aa: CSASKGSDTQYF

v_gene: TRBV7-3
abundance: few
j_gene: TRBJ2-5
CDR3aa: CASSLTNQETQYF

v_gene: TRBV7-2
abundance: -
j_gene: TRBJ2-1
CDR3aa: CASSLVPSGSPKEQFF

v_gene: TRBV5-1
abundance: few
j_gene: TRBJ2-1
CDR3aa: CASSASSGGATEQFF

v_gene: TRBV10-1
abundance: -
j_gene: TRBJ1-1
CDR3aa: CASSESGNTAGTEAFF

v_gene: TRBV11-3
abundance: few
j_gene: TRBJ2-1
CDR3aa: CASSLVRLAGYNEQFF

v_gene: TRBV7-3
abundance: -
j_gene: TRBJ2-7
CDR3aa: CASRETSASYEQYF

v_gene: TRBV10-1
abundance: -
j_gene: TRBJ2-7
CDR3aa: CASSEYRGAYEQYF

v_gene: TRBV6-5
abundance: few
j_gene: TRBJ2-5
CDR3aa: CASSYGQRETQYF

v_gene: TRBV5-1
abundance: few
j_gene: TRBJ1-2
CDR3aa: CASSPGDRDGYGYTF

v_gene: TRBV20-1
abundance: few
j_gene: TRBJ2-1
CDR3aa: CSAEREAYNEQFF

v_gene: TRBV6-5
abundance: -
j_gene: TRBJ1-1
CDR3aa: CASSFARDTEAFF

v_gene: TRBV20-1
abundance: -
j_gene: TRBJ1-1
CDR3aa: CSAPRQNTEAFF

v_gene: TRBV4-2
abundance: -
j_gene: TRBJ2-3
CDR3aa: CASSQAGTSATDTQYF

v_gene: TRBV7-2
abundance: -
j_gene: TRBJ1-2
CDR3aa: CASSAPPGQGGGYTF

v_gene: TRBV4-1
abundance: once
j_gene: TRBJ1-5
CDR3aa: CASSQDPGGLNQPQHF

v_gene: TRBV12-3/TRBV12-4
abundance: few
j_gene: TRBJ2-7
CDR3aa: CASSSAGEQYF